These 10 T cell receptor beta chains were sequenced from one sample in a study of shared clonotypes between healthy human individuals. Clones were read by immunoSEQ multiplex PCR, and TCRdb kept only the in-frame ones, dropping some. This table has about 980,000 clones, around 80% appearing once. Source material: memory CD4+ T cells sorted from blood. Noted subset: CD45RA-negative fraction. The receptors were sampled from a man between 18 and 29 years old in good health.

This chain connects TRBV7-8 to TRBJ2-5; TRBD2 aligns across 7 bases. The V segment lost 6 bases and the J segment 2 bases; nucleotides outside the gene matches: 3. Germline lookup yields CDR1 SGHVS and CDR2 FQNEAQ. The CDR3 is made up of 13 amino acids. The CDR3 region has the DNA TGTGCCAGCAGTACTAGCGTGCAAGAGACCCAGTACTTC. Its protein product is CASSTSVQETQYF.

The chain has TRBV21-1 and TRBJ2-5; the tabulated D call, TRBD2, remains unverified against the DNA. TRBV21-1 is flagged as a pseudogene. The CDR3 sequence is 14 residues long. For the CDR3, the DNA is TGTGCCAGCAGCACCTTAGGAGGGCAAGAGACCCAGTACTTC. Its translation: CASSTLGGQETQYF.

The chain links TRBV27 to TRBJ1-2; no reliable D call. CDR3 length: 14 residues. V was trimmed by 5 bases and J by 2 bases, leaving 12 bases between them. The germline V gene encodes CDR1 MNHEY and CDR2 SMNVEV (reference sequence). DNA of the CDR3: TGTGCCAGCAGTCCCATCAGGAGCAACTATGGCTACACCTTC. Protein sequence: CASSPIRSNYGYTF.

The rearrangement joins TRBV6-5 to TRBJ2-2; D might be TRBD1 (6 bases). Trimming pared 0 bases from V and 6 bases from J, leaving 11 bases between. The CDR3 contains 15 residues. Germline V gives CDR1 MNHEY, CDR2 SVGAGI. The CDR3 sequence is CASSYSKGVAGELFF. CDR3 coding DNA: TGTGCCAGCAGTTACTCGAAGGGGGTCGCCGGGGAGCTGTTTTTT.

Of note for this clone: The sample contains more than one DNA sequence encoding this CDR3. The chain employs TRBV6-6 and TRBJ2-3; TRBD1 is a possible D gene (6 bases). Between the trimmed V and J ends, which lost 2 bases and 3 bases, there was a span of 9 bases. The length of the CDR3 is 14 residues. Germline CDR1 and CDR2: MNHNY and SVGAGI (reference sequence). CDR3 coding DNA: TGTGCCAGCAGTTACGGGCAGGGGACAGATACGCAGTATTTT. Its translation: CASSYGQGTDTQYF.

The chain recombines TRBV5-1 with TRBJ2-2; weak D call: TRBD2 (6 bases). The V end was cut by 4 bases, the J end by 4 bases, with 17 bases between. In germline, CDR1 is SGHRS, CDR2 YFSETQ. The CDR3 totals 16 residues. In nucleotides, the CDR3 is TGCGCCAGCAGCCTAACGGGACTCGCCTTCACCGGGGAGCTGTTTTTT. Its translation: CASSLTGLAFTGELFF.

Concerning this clone: The sample has other DNA sequences that encode this CDR3 too. V and J are TRBV28 and TRBJ2-1; 8 positions match TRBD1. This CDR3 has 15 residues. Germline-derived CDR1 and CDR2 are MDHEN and SYDVKM. J lost 0 bases, V lost 6 bases, and 4 bases had no gene match. Here the CDR3 DNA reads TGTGCCAGCAGGTCGACAGGGGTCTCCTACAATGAGCAGTTCTTC. Its protein is CASRSTGVSYNEQFF.

The J gene is TRBJ1-1, the V gene TRBV11-2, with D uncertain. The CDR3 is 13 amino acids. In germline, CDR1 is SGHAT, CDR2 FQNNGV. The V end was cut by 1 base, the J end by 6 bases, with 9 bases between. Written as DNA, the CDR3 is TGTGCCAGCAGCTTAGTGACGCTAGCTGAAGCTTTCTTT. It translates to CASSLVTLAEAFF.

This chain uses TRBV7-9 with TRBJ1-5; 7 bases agree with TRBD1. V lost 0 bases and J lost 2; bases outside the gene matches: 4. CDR3 length equals 16 residues. CDR1 is SEHNR and CDR2 is FQNEAQ in the germline V gene (reference sequence). CDR3 bases: TGTGCCAGCAGCTTAGCCTACAGGGGTGGCAATCAGCCCCAGCATTTT. Amino acids: CASSLAYRGGNQPQHF.

The chain links TRBV11-2 to TRBJ2-3; D unresolved. Germline CDR1 and CDR2: SGHAT and FQNNGV. The ends were cut back, 5 bases at V and 8 bases at J, with 14 bases in the middle. There are 13 residues in the CDR3. The CDR3 loop reads CASSPTQTVTQYF. CDR3 in DNA: TGTGCCAGCAGCCCCACCCAGACCGTTACGCAGTATTTT.